Each of the 8 T cell receptor beta chains below was sequenced from the same sample in a study of siplizumab effects on memory and regulatory T cells. Measured with immunoSEQ multiplex PCR; TCRdb has only the in-frame clones, and not every one. The sample lists some 96,000 clones; approximately 94% were seen once. What was sequenced was non-Treg CD4+ T cells sorted from blood. The receptors come from a human donor in good health.

This rearrangement joins TRBV2 to TRBJ2-3, with 9 bases identical to TRBD2. Germline V gene data show CDR1 as SNHLY and CDR2 as FYNNEI. The junction had 14 bases not matched to a gene; V was cut back by 7 bases and J by 0 bases. The CDR3 length is 18 residues. This CDR3 is CASTYEGLAGSSTDTQYF. The DNA for the CDR3 is TGTGCCAGCACTTACGAGGGGCTAGCGGGATCTAGCACAGATACGCAGTATTTT.

This clone appeared a single time. This chain links TRBV6-6 with TRBJ2-7, with 9 bases lining up with TRBD1. With V trimmed by 6 bases and J by 2 bases, 5 bases remained unmatched. Per germline, CDR1 MNHNY and CDR2 SVGAGI (reference sequence). There are 14 residues in the CDR3. The chain's CDR3 is CASRLTGGTYEQYF. The CDR3 DNA follows: TGTGCCAGCAGATTGACAGGGGGTACCTACGAGCAGTACTTC.

This chain uses TRBV7-2 with TRBJ2-3, with 14 bases aligning to TRBD2. This CDR3 is 17 amino acids long. The germline gives CDR1 SGHTA, CDR2 FQGNSA. Trimming at V came to 6 bases and at J to 4 bases, leaving 9 bases not matched to a gene. The CDR3 here is CASRESRLAGGADTQYF. For the CDR3, the DNA is TGTGCCAGCAGAGAGAGTCGACTAGCGGGAGGGGCAGATACGCAGTATTTT.

The rearrangement joins TRBV18 to TRBJ2-1; 9 bases line up with TRBD2. The CDR3 consists of 14 residues. Looked up from germline, CDR1 is KGHSH and CDR2 is LQKENI. V lost 8 bases, J lost 4 bases, and 6 bases stayed unmatched. Here the CDR3 reads CASQGLAGYNEQFF. Here the CDR3 DNA reads TGTGCCAGCCAGGGGCTAGCGGGGTACAATGAGCAGTTCTTC. Full variable domain (missing parts from reference TRBV18 and TRBJ2-1): NAGVMQNPRHLVRRRGQEARLRCSPMKGHSHVYWYRQLPEEGLKFMVYLQKENIIDESGMPKERFSAEFPKEGPSILRIQQVVRGDSAAYFCASQGLAGYNEQFFGPGTRLTVL.

The J gene is TRBJ1-2, the V gene TRBV18; D unclear. This CDR3 has 15 amino acids. V was cut by 4 bases and J by 0 bases, with 12 bases left in between. The germline CDR1 and CDR2 sequences are KGHSH and LQKENI. CDR3 sequence (DNA): TGTGCCAGCTCACTATTTGTGCCCGCTAACTATGGCTACACCTTC. It codes for CASSLFVPANYGYTF. The full variable domain, rest sourced from reference TRBV18 and TRBJ1-2, is NAGVMQNPRHLVRRRGQEARLRCSPMKGHSHVYWYRQLPEEGLKFMVYLQKENIIDESGMPKERFSAEFPKEGPSILRIQQVVRGDSAAYFCASSLFVPANYGYTFGSGTRLTVV.

V usage is TRBV5-1 and J usage is TRBJ2-1, with D unclear. CDR1 and CDR2 (germline): SGHRS, YFSETQ. V lost 4 bases, J lost 7 bases, and 18 bases lay in between. This CDR3 contains 15 residues. The CDR3: CASSRWGQDGNEQFF. In DNA, the CDR3 is TGCGCCAGCAGCCGCTGGGGTCAGGATGGGAATGAGCAGTTCTTC.

The genes are TRBV19 and TRBJ1-5, with 12 bases identical to TRBD1. Germline V CDR1 and CDR2: LNHDA, SQIVND (reference sequence). This CDR3 is built from 16 residues. Trimming at V came to 4 bases and at J to 8 bases, leaving 9 bases not matched to a gene. CDR3 nucleotides: TGTGCCAGTAGTACCCCCGGGACAGGGGGCAGGGAGCCCCAGCATTTT. Protein sequence: CASSTPGTGGREPQHF.

This sequence joins TRBV28 and TRBJ2-4; 7 bases line up with TRBD2. The CDR3 is 19 amino acids. The V gene end was trimmed by 10 bases and the J gene end by 9 bases; junction bases not matched to a gene: 30. Germline loops: CDR1 MDHEN, CDR2 SYDVKM. CDR3 in amino acids: CATHRGRGLAGALVGIQYF. CDR3 bases: TGTGCCACCCATAGGGGACGAGGATTAGCGGGTGCCCTGGTTGGCATTCAGTACTTC.